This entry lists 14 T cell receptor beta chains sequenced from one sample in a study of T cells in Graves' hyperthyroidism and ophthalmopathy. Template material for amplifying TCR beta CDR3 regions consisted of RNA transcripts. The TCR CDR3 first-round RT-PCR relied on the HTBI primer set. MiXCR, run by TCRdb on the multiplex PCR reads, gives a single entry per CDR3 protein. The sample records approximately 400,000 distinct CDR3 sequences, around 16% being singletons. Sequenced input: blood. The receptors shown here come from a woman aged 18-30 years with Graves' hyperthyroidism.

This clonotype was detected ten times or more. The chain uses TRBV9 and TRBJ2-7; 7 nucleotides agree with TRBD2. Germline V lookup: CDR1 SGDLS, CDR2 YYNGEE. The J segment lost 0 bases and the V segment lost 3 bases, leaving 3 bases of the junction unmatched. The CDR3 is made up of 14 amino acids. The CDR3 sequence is CASSAGDYSYEQYF. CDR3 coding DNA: TGTGCCAGCAGCGCCGGGGACTACTCCTACGAGCAGTACTTC.

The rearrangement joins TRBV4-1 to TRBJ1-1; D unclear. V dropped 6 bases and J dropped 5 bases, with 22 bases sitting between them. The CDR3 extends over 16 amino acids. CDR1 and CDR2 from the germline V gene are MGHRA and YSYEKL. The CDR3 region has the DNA TGCGCCAGCAGGCCCGCGGGATGGAGGAAACGGACTGAAGCTTTCTTT. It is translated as CASRPAGWRKRTEAFF.

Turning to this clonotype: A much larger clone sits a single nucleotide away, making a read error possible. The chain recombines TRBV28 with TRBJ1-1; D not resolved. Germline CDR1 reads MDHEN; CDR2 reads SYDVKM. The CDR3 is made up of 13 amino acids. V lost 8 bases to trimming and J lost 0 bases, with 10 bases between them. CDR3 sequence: CASGVAMNTEAFF. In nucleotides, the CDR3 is TGTGCCAGCGGAGTAGCTATGAACACTGAAGCTTTCTTT.

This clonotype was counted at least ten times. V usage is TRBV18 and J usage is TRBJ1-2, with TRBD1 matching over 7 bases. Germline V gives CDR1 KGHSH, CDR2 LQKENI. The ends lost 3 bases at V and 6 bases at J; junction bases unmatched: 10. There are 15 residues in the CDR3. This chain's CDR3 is CASSPETTGSHGYTF. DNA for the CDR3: TGTGCCAGCTCACCCGAGACGACAGGGAGCCATGGCTACACCTTC.

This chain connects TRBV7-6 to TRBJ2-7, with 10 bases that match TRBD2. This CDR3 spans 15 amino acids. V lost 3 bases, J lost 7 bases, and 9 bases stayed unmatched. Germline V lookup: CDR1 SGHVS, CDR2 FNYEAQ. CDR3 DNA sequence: TGTGCCAGCAGCTTTCTAGCGGGAGATAGGCGGGAGCAGTACTTC. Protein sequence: CASSFLAGDRREQYF.

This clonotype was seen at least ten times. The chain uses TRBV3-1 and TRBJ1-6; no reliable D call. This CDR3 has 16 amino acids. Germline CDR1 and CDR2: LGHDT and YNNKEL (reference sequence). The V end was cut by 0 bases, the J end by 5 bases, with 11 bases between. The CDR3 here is CASSQEEGFHNSPLHF. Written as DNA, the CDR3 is TGTGCCAGCAGCCAAGAAGAAGGATTTCATAATTCACCCCTCCACTTT.

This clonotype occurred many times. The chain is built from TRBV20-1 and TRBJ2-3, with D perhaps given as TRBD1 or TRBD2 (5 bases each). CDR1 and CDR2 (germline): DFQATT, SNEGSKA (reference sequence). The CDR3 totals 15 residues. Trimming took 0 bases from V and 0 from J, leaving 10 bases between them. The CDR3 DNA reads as TGCAGTGCTAGAGATCCGGGGACCAGCACAGATACGCAGTATTTT. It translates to CSARDPGTSTDTQYF.

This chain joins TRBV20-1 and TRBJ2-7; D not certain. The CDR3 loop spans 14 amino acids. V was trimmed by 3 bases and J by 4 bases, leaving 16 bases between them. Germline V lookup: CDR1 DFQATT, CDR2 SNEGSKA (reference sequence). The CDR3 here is CSASRAYGAYEQYF. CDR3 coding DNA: TGCAGTGCTAGTCGGGCCTACGGCGCGTACGAGCAGTACTTC.

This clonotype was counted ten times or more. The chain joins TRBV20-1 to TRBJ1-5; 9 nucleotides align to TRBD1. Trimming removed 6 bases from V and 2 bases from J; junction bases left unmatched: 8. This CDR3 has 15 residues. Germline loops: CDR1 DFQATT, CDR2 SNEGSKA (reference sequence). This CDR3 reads CSARTGGRGNQPQHF. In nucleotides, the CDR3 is TGCAGTGCCCGAACAGGGGGCAGGGGCAATCAGCCCCAGCATTTT.

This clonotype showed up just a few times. The CDR3 loop reads CASGGGANTGELFF. The CDR3 DNA is TGTGCCAGCGGGGGAGGGGCGAACACCGGGGAGCTGTTTTTT. The chain employs TRBV6-1 and TRBJ2-2; the match to TRBD2 covers 7 bases. This CDR3 has 14 amino acids. Looked up from germline, CDR1 is MNHNS and CDR2 is SASEGT. Trimming at V came to 8 bases and at J to 0 bases, leaving 3 bases not matched to a gene.

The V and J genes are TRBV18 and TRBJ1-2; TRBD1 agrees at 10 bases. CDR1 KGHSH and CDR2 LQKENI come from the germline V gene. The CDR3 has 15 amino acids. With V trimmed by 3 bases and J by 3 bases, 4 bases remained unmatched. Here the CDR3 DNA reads TGTGCCAGCTCACCTTGGACAGGGGGGGACTATGGCTACACCTTC. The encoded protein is CASSPWTGGDYGYTF.

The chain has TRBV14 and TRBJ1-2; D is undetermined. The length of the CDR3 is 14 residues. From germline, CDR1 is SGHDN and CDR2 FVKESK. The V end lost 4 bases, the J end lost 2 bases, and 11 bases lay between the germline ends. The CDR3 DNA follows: TGTGCCAGCAGCCCAACCCACGCCAACTATGGCTACACCTTC. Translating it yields CASSPTHANYGYTF.

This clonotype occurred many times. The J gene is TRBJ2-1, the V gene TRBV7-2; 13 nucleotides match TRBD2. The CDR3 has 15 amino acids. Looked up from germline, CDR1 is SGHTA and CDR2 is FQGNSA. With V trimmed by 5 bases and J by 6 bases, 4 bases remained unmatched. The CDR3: CASSKLAGGLNEQFF. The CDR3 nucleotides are TGTGCCAGCAGCAAACTAGCGGGAGGGCTCAATGAGCAGTTCTTC.

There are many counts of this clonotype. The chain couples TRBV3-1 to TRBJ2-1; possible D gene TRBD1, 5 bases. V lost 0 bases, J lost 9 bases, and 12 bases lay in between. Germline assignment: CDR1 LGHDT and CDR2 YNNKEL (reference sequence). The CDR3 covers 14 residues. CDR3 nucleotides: TGTGCCAGCAGCCAAGATGTAAGGGGCGCTGAGCAGTTCTTC. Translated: CASSQDVRGAEQFF.